This passage covers 11 T cell receptor beta chains from one sample sequenced in a study of T cell responses to AZD1222 COVID-19 vaccine. Only in-frame clones appear in the TCRdb table, and some are missing; sequencing was by immunoSEQ multiplex PCR. The sample carries over 95,000 clones, more than 75% recorded once. The material sequenced was peripheral blood, taken on day 0 of AZD1222 vaccination. The receptors were gathered from an adult in good health.

For this clone: Other DNA sequences of this sample code for an identical CDR3. V gene TRBV3-1 (or the pseudogene TRBV3-2) combines with J gene TRBJ1-2; tentatively, D is TRBD1 (5 bases). This CDR3 contains 12 residues. Germline V gives CDR1 LGHDT, CDR2 YNNKEL (reference sequence). Trimming removed 3 bases at V and 5 bases at J, with 7 bases between. The CDR3 region is CASSQGGYGYTF. CDR3 in DNA: TGTGCCAGCAGCCAGGGGGGGTATGGCTACACCTTC.

V is TRBV9 and J is TRBJ1-1; TRBD1 agrees at 9 bases. The germline V gene encodes CDR1 SGDLS and CDR2 YYNGEE. J was trimmed by 3 bases and V by 4 bases; bases with no gene match: 13. The CDR3 runs to 17 residues. Written as DNA, the CDR3 is TGTGCCAGCAGCCCCCAGGGGACAGGGAGAGGTGACACTGAAGCTTTCTTT. It codes for CASSPQGTGRGDTEAFF.

The chain combines TRBV28 with TRBJ1-5, with TRBD1 matching 7 bases. Unmatched junction bases numbered 7, after V lost 4 bases and J lost 1 base. CDR1 is MDHEN, CDR2 SYDVKM, per germline. The CDR3 is 16 residues long. CDR3 in amino acids: CASSSRAQGSNQPQHF. DNA for the CDR3: TGTGCCAGCAGTTCTAGAGCACAGGGGAGCAATCAGCCCCAGCATTTT. Together with reference TRBV28 and TRBJ1-5, the CDR3 gives the full variable domain: DVKVTQSSRYLVKRTGEKVFLECVQDMDHENMFWYRQDPGLGLRLIYFSYDVKMKEKGDIPEGYSVSREKKERFSLILESASTNQTSMYLCASSSRAQGSNQPQHFGDGTRLSIL.

J is TRBJ1-5 and V is TRBV7-8; weak D call: TRBD1 (5 bases). CDR1 SGHVS and CDR2 FQNEAQ come from the germline V gene. V was cut by 7 bases and J by 4 bases, with 17 bases left in between. This CDR3 contains 15 residues. CDR3 DNA sequence: TGTGCCAGCACCGGGGACTCCCTGGGGAATCAGCCCCAGCATTTT. This gives the protein CASTGDSLGNQPQHF.

The chain employs TRBV7-2 and TRBJ2-3; D remains ambiguous. The germline CDR1 and CDR2 sequences are SGHTA and FQGNSA. V was clipped by 3 bases and J by 0 bases, with 10 bases between them. The CDR3 is 15 residues long. The CDR3 protein is CASSFDRTSTDTQYF. The DNA of the CDR3 is TGTGCCAGCAGCTTTGATCGAACTAGCACAGATACGCAGTATTTT.

This rearrangement joins TRBV4-3 to TRBJ1-3; the D is unclear. Germline lookup yields CDR1 LGHNA and CDR2 YSLEER. The CDR3 spans 16 residues. V was pared by 0 bases and J by 0 bases, with 9 bases between. The CDR3: CASSQDRSSSGNTIYF. CDR3 DNA sequence: TGCGCCAGCAGCCAAGATAGGTCCAGCTCTGGAAACACCATATATTTT.

The J gene is TRBJ1-2, the V gene TRBV6-6, with a weak D call TRBD1 (6 bases). Between the trimmed V and J ends, which lost 0 bases and 4 bases, there was a span of 15 bases. Germline V gene lookup returns CDR1 MNHNY and CDR2 SVGAGI (reference sequence). The CDR3 totals 16 residues. CDR3 nucleotide sequence: TGTGCCAGCAGTTACTCCTCAGCGACAGGAATCTATGGCTACACCTTC. Protein product: CASSYSSATGIYGYTF.

This clone was seen only once. The chain combines TRBV5-4 with TRBJ2-1, with a weak D call TRBD2 (6 bases). Trimming took 0 bases from V and 8 from J, leaving 12 bases between them. The CDR3 totals 14 residues. Germline V gene lookup returns CDR1 SGHNT and CDR2 YYREEE (reference sequence). The CDR3 DNA sequence: TGTGCCAGCAGCTTGGCCGGGACTTCGGATGAGCAGTTCTTC. It codes for CASSLAGTSDEQFF.

The chain joins TRBV30 to TRBJ1-2, with 7 nucleotides matching TRBD1. Unmatched junction bases numbered 6, after V lost 8 bases and J lost 0 bases. In germline, CDR1 is GTSNPN, CDR2 SVGIG (reference sequence). This CDR3 has 13 residues. DNA for the CDR3: TGTGCCGGAAAACAGGGGACTAACTATGGCTACACCTTC. This sequence encodes CAGKQGTNYGYTF.

The gene calls are TRBV2 and TRBJ1-5, with TRBD1 identical over 8 bases. The CDR3 has 15 amino acids. The V gene's germline CDR1 is SNHLY and CDR2 FYNNEI. Trimming removed 6 bases from V and 8 bases from J; junction bases left unmatched: 12. The CDR3 is CASRRTDRGSEPQHF. CDR3 in DNA: TGTGCCAGCAGGCGAACCGACAGGGGATCGGAGCCCCAGCATTTT.

This rearrangement joins TRBV5-1 to TRBJ2-1, with a tentative D call TRBD2 (7 bases). The CDR3 length is 18 residues. Trimming removed 7 bases at V and 0 bases at J, with 23 bases between. Germline CDR1 and CDR2: SGHRS and YFSETQ. The CDR3 sequence: CASGPRGGGVSSYNEQFF. In DNA form, the CDR3 reads TGCGCCAGCGGCCCCAGGGGAGGGGGTGTGAGCTCCTACAATGAGCAGTTCTTC. Looking up the rest from reference TRBV5-1 and TRBJ2-1 gives the full variable domain: KAGVTQTPRYLIKTRGQQVTLSCSPISGHRSVSWYQQTPGQGLQFLFEYFSETQRNKGNFPGRFSGRQFSNSRSEMNVSTLELGDSALYLCASGPRGGGVSSYNEQFFGPGTRLTVL.